The TCR beta chain under discussion was sequenced for a study of blood T cell repertoires in COVID-19. There are 17 residues in the CDR3. Germline CDR1 MNHNS, CDR2 SASEGT. V lost 2 bases, J lost 4 bases, and 20 bases lay in between. Participant reports of clinical history set cohort assignment. As processed by the authors: Reference gene primer amplification gave nucleated cell count estimates. Assay: immunoSEQ multiplex PCR; the TCRdb copy retains only in-frame clones and omits some. Clone size and the V and J calls come from that table; the DNA yielded D and trimming. The sample carries more than 110,000 clones, just over 85% recorded once.

The sequence derives from a middle-aged man who had recovered from COVID-19. The genes are TRBV6-1 and TRBJ1-2, with TRBD1 as a possible D gene (5 bases). The sample was PBMCs or T cells enriched from blood (not recorded which). The CDR3 protein is CASSETIMIRGIYGYTF. Written as DNA, the CDR3 is TGTGCCAGCAGTGAAACAATAATGATTCGGGGGATCTATGGCTACACCTTC.